This is a list of T cell receptor beta chains from one sample in a study of control samples from healthy donors and cancer patients. Generated by immunoSEQ multiplex PCR, the TCRdb table keeps only in-frame clones and is missing some. The sample has some 70,000 clones, nearly 85% seen once. Sequencing used blood. These receptors all stem from a man in his sixties in good health. Both conserved end residues are part of each CDR3. Fields, in order: J gene, D gene, clone size, V gene, CDR3 DNA, CDR3 protein. A D gene is named only where the DNA matches it firmly. Only some rows state a clone size, as once, few, many or a class for expanded clones.

TRBJ1-1,TRBD1,-,TRBV25-1,TGTGCCAGCAGTGAGGGGGGTGGGACAGGGGCTGAAGCTTTCTTT,CASSEGGGTGAEAFF
TRBJ1-6,-,-,TRBV16,TGTGCCAGCAGCCAATCTATCGCCGGGGTCTTAACCCTCCACTTT,CASSQSIAGVLTLHF
TRBJ1-6,-,once,TRBV5-5,TGTGCCAGCAGCTTACCGGGGACCGATTCACCCCTCCACTTT,CASSLPGTDSPLHF
TRBJ2-4,TRBD2,-,TRBV28,TGTGCCAGCAGTTTAACGACTAGCGGCCCAAACATTCAGTACTTC,CASSLTTSGPNIQYF
TRBJ1-1,-,-,TRBV5-1,TGCGCCAGCAGCTTGGGTGCGGGTCGAGGGACTGAAGCTTTCTTT,CASSLGAGRGTEAFF
TRBJ2-7,-,-,TRBV27,TGTGCCAGCAGCATTGACCGTAAACCAGCCTACGAGCAGTACTTC,CASSIDRKPAYEQYF
TRBJ2-3,-,-,TRBV24-1,TGTGCCACCGGAGGCAGAGGCACAGATACGCAGTATTTT,CATGGRGTDTQYF
TRBJ2-1,-,-,TRBV20-1,TGCAGTGCTAGAGACTACGGTGAGCAGTTCTTC,CSARDYGEQFF
TRBJ2-5,TRBD2,-,TRBV19,TGTGCCAGTAGTATCGGACTAGCGGGCAACCAAGAGACCCAGTACTTC,CASSIGLAGNQETQYF
TRBJ2-1,-,-,TRBV24-1,TGTGCCACCAGGGACGCTGGTTCCTACAATGAGCAGTTCTTC,CATRDAGSYNEQFF
TRBJ2-5,-,-,TRBV30,TGTGCCTGGAGTGAGACAGGTGAACAAGAGACCCAGTACTTC,CAWSETGEQETQYF
TRBJ2-1,-,-,TRBV4-1,TGCGCCAGCAGCCAAGGAACGTACAATGAGCAGTTCTTC,CASSQGTYNEQFF
TRBJ2-5,TRBD2,-,TRBV24-1,TGTGCCACCAGTCCCCCGGGGGGGGTTAAGACCCAGTACTTC,CATSPPGGVKTQYF
TRBJ2-7,TRBD2,-,TRBV4-2,TGTGCCAGCAGCCTAGGACTAGGGAACTACGAGCAGTACTTC,CASSLGLGNYEQYF